The sequence of this T cell receptor (beta chain) was determined in a study of T cells in Graves' hyperthyroidism and ophthalmopathy (dated by TCRdb to the late 2010s). Looking at the study overall: Peripheral blood samples were taken at the time of initial diagnosis, prior to any treatment. The roughly 100 discovery patients were randomly divided into training and test sets at a 7:3 ratio. Following sampling, methimazole starting at 30 mg daily was given to hyperthyroidism patients, and high-dose intravenous methylprednisolone was given to ophthalmopathy patients. The study also compared thyroid tissue and blood T-cell repertoires from about six Graves' hyperthyroidism patients. An independent validation cohort of around 20 hyperthyroidism patients and approximately 17 patients who later progressed to ophthalmopathy tested prospective prediction of ophthalmopathy. To identify TCR V-J signatures that set the groups apart, the researchers used a discovery cohort of 90 to 100 patients, made up of roughly 45 with Graves' ophthalmopathy and 55 to 65 with stable Graves' hyperthyroidism. TCR Vbeta CDR3 sequencing of some 140 peripheral blood samples (over 40 ophthalmopathy, 75 hyperthyroidism and approximately 17 progressor patients) is reported in the paper.

A patient counted as having stable Graves' hyperthyroidism if no progression to ophthalmopathy occurred over 18 months of follow-up. The hyperthyroidism patients were between 18 and 65 years old and newly diagnosed, with a disease duration of less than 2 months. Patients with uncontrolled infections, other autoimmune diseases, pregnancy or lactation were excluded. Diagnoses were established on the basis of clinical symptoms, serum thyroxine and TRAb, thyroid ultrasound, and orbital computed tomography. PBMCs were separated from over 9 ml of fresh peripheral blood using Ficoll-Paque density gradient centrifugation. Trizol reagent was used to extract total RNA, and RNA quality was then checked on an Agilent 2100 Bioanalyzer. A note on this clonotype: It lacks a known antigen. No qualities accompany the bases; no much larger clone lies one base away.

Broader findings and caveats from the paper: No statistical method was used to set the sample size in advance, and investigators knew the group allocation. During validation, the model predicted progression to ophthalmopathy a median of approximately 6.5 months ahead of onset, with around 71% sensitivity and roughly 72% specificity. In cross-validation, a model built on a 13 V-J signature told ophthalmopathy apart from stable hyperthyroidism with 85% to 90% sensitivity and roughly 81% specificity, and in testing the same model reached 80%/75%. Most expanded thyroid clonotypes (frequency above 0.001) were also detected in blood, a finding suggesting that blood repertoires may reflect thyroid immune responses.

From V the trimming removes 3 bases and from J it removes 7 bases, while the gene matches leave 10 bases of the junction unaccounted for. Counted from cysteine to phenylalanine, this CDR3 has 17 amino acids. Kept here is only the CDR3 DNA, which spans 51 bases and is read in frame from base 1. The TCR beta CDR3 regions were amplified from the RNA transcripts. The TCR CDR3 was subjected to a first round of RT-PCR using the HTBI primer set and the Qiagen OneStep RT-PCR kit. A second multiplex PCR round built the libraries, followed by size selection and purification. Paired-end sequencing of the libraries was performed with 100 bp reads on an Illumina HiSeq2000. Per the source publication's procedure: Raw data were processed with SOAPnuke, discarding reads with adapters, uncalled bases, mean Phred below 15, or no exact constant-primer or identifier match. COPE v1.2.5 was used to merge the high-quality paired reads, and each unique nucleotide sequence was defined as a clonotype. MiTCR v1.1 was used to align clonotypes to the IMGT TRBV, TRBD and TRBJ reference segments. Analysis was restricted to V-J combinations with a frequency above 0.0001, which covered roughly 99% of repertoires. A TCS score was defined as the ratio of F50 (clonal expansion) to E x V (chaos), with BLOSUM62-based TCRdist applied between CDR3 peptides within each V-J. Welch's t-statistics and random forest reduced around 520 V-J features to roughly 13, which were used in a naive Bayes classifier (R e1071). Through fastp at Q25 and MiXCR, TCRdb rebuilt clones from the public reads, retaining in-frame beta chains. Records with the same CDR3 protein are collapsed into one entry carrying the most frequent genes and DNA. What appears here as the V and J calls and clone size reflects TCRdb's work, not the paper's. A total of about 320,000 distinct CDR3 sequences appear in this sample, 16% of them only once. The ten biggest clones cover approximately 35% of the sample.

This TCR was recovered from a man aged 25-45 years with Graves' hyperthyroidism. The chain links TRBV12-3 or TRBV12-4 with TRBJ2-2; TRBD2 agrees with 11 junctional bases. Material for sequencing was blood. CDR3 loop: CASSFGGPGLAVGELFF. DNA sequence: TGTGCCAGCAGTTTTGGGGGACCGGGACTAGCGGTCGGGGAGCTGTTTTTT.